This record covers a single T cell receptor (beta chain). What it binds is not known. The data were obtained in a study of shared clonotypes between healthy human individuals. Study information: Donors had three CD4 naive, three CD4 memory, two CD8 naive and one CD8 memory plate apiece.

Looked up from germline, CDR1 is SGHKS and CDR2 is YYEKEE (reference sequence). The CDR3 runs to 18 residues. V dropped 2 bases and J dropped 6 bases, with 24 bases sitting between them. Replicate PCRs from sorted subsets contained about 0.2 ug DNA, which is around 30,000 T cell genomes. The assay was immunoSEQ multiplex PCR, and TCRdb's table has in-frame clones only and misses some. The repertoire holds some 650,000 clones, around 97% seen once, with roughly 0.055% in the top ten. The study, taken as a whole, reports: A handful of donors showed sharing of about 4.8% of naive CD4 clonotypes.

The genes are TRBV5-5 and TRBJ2-1; no clear D. The material sequenced was naive CD4+ T cells sorted from blood. Subset of the sample: CD45RA+ positively selected. The sequence came from a woman aged 25 to 39 in good health. Written as DNA, the CDR3 is TGTGCCAGCAGCTTCTCCCGCTGGGAAGGGTTCTTTCCCAATGAGCAGTTCTTC. Translated: CASSFSRWEGFFPNEQFF.